A single sample is the source of the 10 T cell receptor beta chains below, sequenced in a study of regulatory T cells in long-lasting Graves disease. Time point: newly diagnosed GD, antithyroid drugs for less than 3 months. The authors made the TCR library using RNA they extracted from PBMCs. Sequencing libraries for TCR beta were prepared with iRepertoire HTBI primers and Arm-PCR of CDR3 regions. TCRdb recomputed calls from the multiplex PCR reads with MiXCR, one row per CDR3 protein. Of roughly 350,000 distinct CDR3 sequences in the sample, 15% to 20% were seen once. The sample was also linked to a second study, of T cells in Graves' hyperthyroidism and ophthalmopathy.

Sample: peripheral blood mononuclear cells (PBMCs), taken at new diagnosis, from a patient treated with antithyroid drugs. The receptors here all came from a woman aged 18-29 years with Graves disease.

Ten or more counts support this clonotype. This chain uses TRBV9 with TRBJ1-1, with unresolved D. The CDR3 runs to 14 residues. Between the trimmed V and J ends, which lost 0 bases and 3 bases, there was a span of 9 bases. From germline, CDR1 is SGDLS and CDR2 YYNGEE. CDR3 DNA: TGTGCCAGCAGCGTAGGGCCGTCGGACACTGAAGCTTTCTTT. Encoded protein: CASSVGPSDTEAFF.

On this clonotype itself: This sequence may be a read error, since a much larger clone differs from it by one base. The genes are TRBV6-2 or TRBV6-3 and TRBJ2-1; D is undetermined. Trimming removed 5 bases at V and 5 bases at J, with 13 bases between. The CDR3 loop spans 14 amino acids. Per the germline V gene, CDR1 is MNHEY and CDR2 is SVGEGT. The CDR3 DNA is TGTGCCAGCAGTGCACCAGCCACCAACAATGAGCAGTTCTTC. Encoded protein: CASSAPATNNEQFF.

This clonotype was found many times. The rearrangement joins TRBV20-1 to TRBJ2-5, with 7 bases that match TRBD2. V gave up 1 base and J gave up 4 bases; unmatched junction bases: 6. CDR3 size: 14 residues. Germline loops: CDR1 DFQATT, CDR2 SNEGSKA (reference sequence). CDR3 sequence reads: CSARAGTGGETQYF. CDR3 coding DNA: TGCAGTGCTAGAGCTGGGACGGGAGGAGAGACCCAGTACTTC.

The sample holds a few counts of this clonotype. This chain links TRBV29-1 with TRBJ1-1; D possibly corresponds to TRBD1 (6 bases). V lost 7 bases to trimming and J lost 2 bases, with 14 bases between them. The CDR3 runs 13 residues. CDR1 and CDR2 from the germline V gene are SQVTM and ANQGSEA. The CDR3 bases are TGCAGCGGTCGGACAGACCCTAACACTGAAGCTTTCTTT. It yields the protein CSGRTDPNTEAFF.

CDR3 bases: TGTGCCAGCTCAGTTTATGGTCCCACAGACTGGACGCAGTATTTT. It yields the protein CASSVYGPTDWTQYF. The V and J genes are TRBV27 and TRBJ2-3, with no clear D. The V gene's germline CDR1 is MNHEY and CDR2 SMNVEV (reference sequence). This CDR3 is built from 15 residues. The V gene lost 8 bases and the J gene lost 9 bases, with 24 bases spanning the gap.

This clonotype occurred many times. CDR3 sequence: CASSLIEWGERYTDTQYF. For the CDR3, the DNA is TGCGCCAGCAGCTTGATCGAGTGGGGGGAGAGGTACACAGATACGCAGTATTTT. The chain has TRBV5-1 and TRBJ2-3; D is perhaps TRBD2 (6 bases). The CDR3 runs 18 residues. CDR1 SGHRS and CDR2 YFSETQ come from the germline V gene. Trimming cost V 1 base and J 2 bases, with 20 bases left between them.

This clonotype has ten or more counts. The rearrangement links TRBV2 to TRBJ1-1; D is ambiguous. The germline V gene encodes CDR1 SNHLY and CDR2 FYNNEI. CDR3 size: 15 residues. The V end was cut by 5 bases, the J end by 0 bases, with 13 bases between. DNA of the CDR3: TGTGCCAGCAGTCGGGAATTTCAGATGAACACTGAAGCTTTCTTT. It specifies CASSREFQMNTEAFF. Drawing the rest from reference TRBV2 and TRBJ1-1, the complete variable domain is EPEVTQTPSHQVTQMGQEVILRCVPISNHLYFYWYRQILGQKVEFLVSFYNNEISEKSEIFDDQFSVERPDGSNFTLKIRSTKLEDSAMYFCASSREFQMNTEAFFGQGTRLTVV.

In this sample, this clonotype turned up once. A much more abundant neighbour one base away suggests this may be a read error. The V gene is TRBV5-1, the J gene TRBJ2-2, with 7 bases identical to TRBD1. Per germline, CDR1 SGHRS and CDR2 YFSETQ. This CDR3 has 14 residues. The CDR3 reads CARKRGRGTGEPFF. In DNA form, the CDR3 reads TGCGCCAGGAAGAGGGGGCGCGGCACCGGGGAGCCGTTTTTT.

This clonotype was counted many times. CDR3 in DNA: TGTGCCAGCAGCCTCGGACAGAGTTACGAGCAGTACTTC. Translated, it gives CASSLGQSYEQYF. The chain employs TRBV11-2 and TRBJ2-7; tentatively, D is TRBD1 (6 bases). The ends were cut back, 5 bases at V and 4 bases at J, with 12 bases in the middle. The CDR3 is 13 residues long. The germline V gene encodes CDR1 SGHAT and CDR2 FQNNGV.

The table lists this clonotype with a count of one. The J gene is TRBJ1-5, the V gene TRBV3-1, with 9 bases matching TRBD1. This CDR3 region has 16 residues. V lost 4 bases, J lost 4 bases, and 8 bases stayed unmatched. Germline values: CDR1 LGHDT, CDR2 YNNKEL (reference sequence). The CDR3 DNA reads TGTGCCAGCAGCCTAGGGGGACAGGGACTTAATCAGCCCCAGCATTTT. Residues: CASSLGGQGLNQPQHF.